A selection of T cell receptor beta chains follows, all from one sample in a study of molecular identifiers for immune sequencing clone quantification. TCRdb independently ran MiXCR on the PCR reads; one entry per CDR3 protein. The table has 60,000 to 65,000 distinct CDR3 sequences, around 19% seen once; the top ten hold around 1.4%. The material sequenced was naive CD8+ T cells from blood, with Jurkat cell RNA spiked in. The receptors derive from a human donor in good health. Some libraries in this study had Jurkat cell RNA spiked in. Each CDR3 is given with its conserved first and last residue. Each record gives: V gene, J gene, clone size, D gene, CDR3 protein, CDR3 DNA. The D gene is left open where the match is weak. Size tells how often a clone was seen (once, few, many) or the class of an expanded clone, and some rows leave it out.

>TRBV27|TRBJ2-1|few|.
CASSSSRYNEQFF
TGTGCCAGCAGCTCCTCAAGATACAATGAGCAGTTCTTC
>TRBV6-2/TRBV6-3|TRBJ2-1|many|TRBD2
CASRPKLAGGPYEQFF
TGTGCCAGCAGACCTAAACTAGCGGGAGGGCCCTATGAGCAGTTCTTC
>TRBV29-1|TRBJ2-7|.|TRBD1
CSVEGQGALYEQYF
TGCAGCGTTGAGGGACAGGGAGCCCTTTACGAGCAGTACTTC
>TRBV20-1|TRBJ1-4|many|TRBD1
CSARAIPGQRNEKLFF
TGCAGTGCTAGAGCTATCCCGGGACAGCGTAATGAAAAACTGTTTTTT
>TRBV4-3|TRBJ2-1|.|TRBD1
CASSQVDRAEDGEQFF
TGCGCCAGCAGCCAAGTTGACAGGGCCGAGGACGGTGAGCAGTTCTTC
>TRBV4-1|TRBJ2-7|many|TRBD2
CASSLLAGVDYEQYF
TGCGCCAGCAGCCTACTAGCGGGAGTGGACTACGAGCAGTACTTC
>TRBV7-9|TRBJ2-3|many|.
CASSSPLSTDTQYF
TGTGCCAGCAGCTCCCCCCTCAGCACAGATACGCAGTATTTT
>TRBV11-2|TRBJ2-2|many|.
CASSLVGTGELFF
TGTGCCAGCAGCCTCGTAGGCACCGGGGAGCTGTTTTTT
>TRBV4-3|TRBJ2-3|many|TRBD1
CASSYDREDTDTQYF
TGCGCCAGCAGTTACGACAGGGAAGATACAGATACGCAGTATTTT
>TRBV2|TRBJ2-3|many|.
CASSELLARINTQYF
TGTGCCAGCAGTGAACTACTAGCACGTATAAATACGCAGTATTTT
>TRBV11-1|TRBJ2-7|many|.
CASSLEGTGFSYEQYF
TGTGCCAGCAGCTTAGAGGGGACTGGCTTCTCCTACGAGCAGTACTTC
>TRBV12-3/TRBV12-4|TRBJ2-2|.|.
CAGQESLNTGELFF
TGTGCCGGTCAGGAAAGTCTGAACACCGGGGAGCTGTTTTTT
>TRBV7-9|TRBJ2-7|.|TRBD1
CASSFLDRGLDEQYF
TGTGCCAGCAGCTTTTTGGACAGGGGGCTGGACGAGCAGTACTTC
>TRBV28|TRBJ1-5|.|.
CASSQEGSNQPQHF
TGTGCCAGCAGCCAAGAAGGCAGCAATCAGCCCCAGCATTTT
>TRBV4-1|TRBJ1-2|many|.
CASSQTTGSGYGYTF
TGCGCCAGCAGCCAGACCACAGGGTCGGGCTATGGCTACACCTTC
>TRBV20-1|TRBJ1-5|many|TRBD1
CSARGWTRTGPEASNQPQHF
TGCAGTGCTAGAGGGTGGACAAGGACAGGCCCGGAAGCAAGCAATCAGCCCCAGCATTTT
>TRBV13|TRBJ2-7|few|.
CASSSQWGLGDYEQYF
TGTGCCAGCAGCTCCCAGTGGGGCCTAGGTGACTACGAGCAGTACTTC
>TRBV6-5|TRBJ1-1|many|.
CASSYREGYTEAFF
TGTGCCAGCAGTTACAGGGAAGGGTACACTGAAGCTTTCTTT
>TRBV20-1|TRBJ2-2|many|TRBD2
CSAGPIAGVENTGELFF
TGCAGTGCTGGACCGATAGCGGGAGTCGAGAACACCGGGGAGCTGTTTTTT
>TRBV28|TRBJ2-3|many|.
CASSLHIEGSTDTQYF
TGTGCCAGCAGCCTTCACATCGAGGGAAGCACAGATACGCAGTATTTT
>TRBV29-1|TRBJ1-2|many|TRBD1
CSVYRGLIGYTF
TGCAGCGTTTACAGGGGTCTAATAGGCTACACCTTC
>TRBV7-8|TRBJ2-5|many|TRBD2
CASSLVFIGAGGQETQYF
TGTGCCAGCAGCTTAGTTTTTATTGGTGCGGGAGGACAAGAGACCCAGTACTTC
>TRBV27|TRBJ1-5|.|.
CASSLLRHDQPQHF
TGTGCCAGCAGTTTATTGAGACATGATCAGCCCCAGCATTTT
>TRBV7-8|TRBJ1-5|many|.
CASSLAPGQWGGGNQPQHF
TGTGCCAGCAGCTTAGCGCCAGGACAGTGGGGTGGGGGCAATCAGCCCCAGCATTTT
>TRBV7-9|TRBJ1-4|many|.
CASSSMTSGQLEKLFF
TGTGCCAGCAGCTCGATGACCTCAGGACAGTTGGAAAAACTGTTTTTT
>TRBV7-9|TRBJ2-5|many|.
CASSTYQETQYF
TGTGCCAGCAGCACGTACCAAGAGACCCAGTACTTC
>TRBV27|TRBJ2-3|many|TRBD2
CASSLAGDTQYF
TGTGCCAGCAGCCTAGCGGGAGATACGCAGTATTTT
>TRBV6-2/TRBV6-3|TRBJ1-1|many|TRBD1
CANIRDRGPGTEAFF
TGTGCCAATATCCGGGACAGGGGGCCGGGAACTGAAGCTTTCTTT